The subject of this entry is one T cell receptor beta chain. There are 16 residues in the CDR3. Germline values: CDR1 LGHNA, CDR2 YSLEER. Trimming pared 2 bases from V and 1 base from J, leaving 14 bases between. These data originate in a study of cytomegalovirus exposure and HLA in healthy donors. The PCR ran on 60 Vbeta and 13 Jbeta primers. This table comes from immunoSEQ multiplex PCR, and its TCRdb copy is limited to in-frame clones, with some not included. The table includes under 250,000 clones, about 80% detected once. The chain couples TRBV4-3 to TRBJ1-1; tentative D call: TRBD1 (5 bases). The sample taken for sequencing was PBMCs. This TCR derives from a woman in her 50s in good health and CMV-seropositive. The CDR3 loop is CASSQSLGTPNTEAFF. The CDR3 DNA reads as TGCGCCAGCAGCCAATCCCTCGGGACTCCGAACACTGAAGCTTTCTTT.